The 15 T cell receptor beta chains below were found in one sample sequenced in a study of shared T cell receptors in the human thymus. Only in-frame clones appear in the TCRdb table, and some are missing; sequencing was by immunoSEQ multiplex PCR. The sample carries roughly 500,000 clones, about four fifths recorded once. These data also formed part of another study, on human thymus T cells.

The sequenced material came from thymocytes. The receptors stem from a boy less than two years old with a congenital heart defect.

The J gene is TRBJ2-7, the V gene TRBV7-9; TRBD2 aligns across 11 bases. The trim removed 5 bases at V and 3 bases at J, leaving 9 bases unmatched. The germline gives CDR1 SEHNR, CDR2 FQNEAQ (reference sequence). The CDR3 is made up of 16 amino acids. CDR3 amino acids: CASSPDGTSGFYEQYF. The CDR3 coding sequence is TGTGCCAGCAGCCCAGATGGGACTAGCGGATTCTACGAGCAGTACTTC. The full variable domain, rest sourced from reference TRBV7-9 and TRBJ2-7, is DTGVSQNPRHKITKRGQNVTFRCDPISEHNRLYWYRQTLGQGPEFLTYFQNEAQLEKSRLLSDRFSAERPKGSFSTLEIQRTEQGDSAMYLCASSPDGTSGFYEQYFGPGTRLTVT.

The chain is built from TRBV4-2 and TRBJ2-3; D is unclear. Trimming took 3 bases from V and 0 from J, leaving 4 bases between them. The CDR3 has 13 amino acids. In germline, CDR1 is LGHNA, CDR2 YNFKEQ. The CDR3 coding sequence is TGTGCCAGCAGCCACCATAGCACAGATACGCAGTATTTT. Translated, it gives CASSHHSTDTQYF.

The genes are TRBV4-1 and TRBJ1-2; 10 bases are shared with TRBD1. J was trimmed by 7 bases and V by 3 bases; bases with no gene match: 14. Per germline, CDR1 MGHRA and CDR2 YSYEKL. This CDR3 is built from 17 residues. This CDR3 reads CASSHTDRGRDKSGYTF. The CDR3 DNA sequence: TGCGCCAGCAGCCATACTGACAGGGGGCGCGATAAAAGTGGCTACACCTTC.

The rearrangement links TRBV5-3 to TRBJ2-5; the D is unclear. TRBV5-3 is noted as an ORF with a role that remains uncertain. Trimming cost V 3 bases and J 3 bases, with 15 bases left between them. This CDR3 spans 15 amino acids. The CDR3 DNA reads TGTGCCAGAAGCTCCGCCCGTGCGGTTAAAGAGACCCAGTACTTC. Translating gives CARSSARAVKETQYF.

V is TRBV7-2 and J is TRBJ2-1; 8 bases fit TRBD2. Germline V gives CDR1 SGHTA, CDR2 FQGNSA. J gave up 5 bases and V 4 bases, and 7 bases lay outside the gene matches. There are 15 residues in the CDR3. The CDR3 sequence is CASSSSGSRDNEQFF. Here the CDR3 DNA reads TGTGCCAGCAGCTCCAGCGGGAGTAGGGACAATGAGCAGTTCTTC.

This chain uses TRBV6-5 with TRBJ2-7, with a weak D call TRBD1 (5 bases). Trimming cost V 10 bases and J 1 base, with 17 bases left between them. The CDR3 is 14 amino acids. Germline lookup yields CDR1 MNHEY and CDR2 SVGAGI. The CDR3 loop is CATSETVKSYEQYF. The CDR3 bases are TGTGCCACCTCCGAGACAGTAAAATCCTACGAGCAGTACTTC.

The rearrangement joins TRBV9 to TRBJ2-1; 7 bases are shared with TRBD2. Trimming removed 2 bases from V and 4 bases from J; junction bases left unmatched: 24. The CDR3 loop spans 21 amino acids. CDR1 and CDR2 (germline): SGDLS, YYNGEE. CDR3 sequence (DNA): TGTGCCAGCAGCGTGAGAAGTCGGTGGGTTCACGTCGCGGGGGTATACAATGAGCAGTTCTTC. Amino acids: CASSVRSRWVHVAGVYNEQFF. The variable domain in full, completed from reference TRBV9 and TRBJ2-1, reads DSGVTQTPKHLITATGQRVTLRCSPRSGDLSVYWYQQSLDQGLQFLIQYYNGEERAKGNILERFSAQQFPDLHSELNLSSLELGDSALYFCASSVRSRWVHVAGVYNEQFFGPGTRLTVL.

CDR3 residues: CASSQAMGTGIAYEQYF. Here the CDR3 DNA reads TGTGCCAGCAGCCAAGCGATGGGGACAGGGATAGCCTACGAGCAGTACTTC. The V call is TRBV14, the J call TRBJ2-7, with TRBD1 matching 9 bases. V lost 1 base and J lost 2; bases outside the gene matches: 9. The CDR3 spans 17 residues. Germline V gene data show CDR1 as SGHDN and CDR2 as FVKESK.

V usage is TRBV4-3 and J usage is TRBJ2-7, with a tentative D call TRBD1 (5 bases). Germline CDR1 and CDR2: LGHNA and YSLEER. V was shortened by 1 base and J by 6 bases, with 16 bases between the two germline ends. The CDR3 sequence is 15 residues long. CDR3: CASSQGRQGMREQYF. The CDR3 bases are TGCGCCAGCAGCCAAGGACGGCAGGGAATGCGCGAGCAGTACTTC.

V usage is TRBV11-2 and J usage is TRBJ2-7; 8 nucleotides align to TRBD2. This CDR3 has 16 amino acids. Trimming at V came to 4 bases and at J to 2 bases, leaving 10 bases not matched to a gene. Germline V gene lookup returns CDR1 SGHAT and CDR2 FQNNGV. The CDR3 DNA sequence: TGTGCCAGCAGCTCCCTGGCGGCTAGCGGGCCCTACGAGCAGTACTTC. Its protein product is CASSSLAASGPYEQYF.

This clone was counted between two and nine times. As DNA, the CDR3 is TGCGCCAGCAGCCATGCTAGACTGGGACAGGAGGAGGCTTATTGTGGCTACACCTTC. Its translation is CASSHARLGQEEAYCGYTF. The V gene is TRBV4-1, the J gene TRBJ1-2; TRBD1 matches at 8 bases. Trimming removed 3 bases from V and 7 bases from J; junction bases left unmatched: 22. CDR3 length equals 19 residues. Germline V gives CDR1 MGHRA, CDR2 YSYEKL.

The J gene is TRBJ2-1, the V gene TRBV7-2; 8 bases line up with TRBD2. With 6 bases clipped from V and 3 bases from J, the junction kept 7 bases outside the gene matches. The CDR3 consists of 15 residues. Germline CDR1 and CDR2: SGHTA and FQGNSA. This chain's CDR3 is CASRIGTSGYNEQFF. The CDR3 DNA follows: TGTGCCAGCAGGATAGGCACTAGCGGCTACAATGAGCAGTTCTTC. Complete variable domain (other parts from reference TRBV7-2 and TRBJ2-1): GAGVSQSPSNKVTEKGKDVELRCDPISGHTALYWYRQSLGQGLEFLIYFQGNSAPDKSGLPSDRFSAERTGGSVSTLTIQRTQQEDSAVYLCASRIGTSGYNEQFFGPGTRLTVL.

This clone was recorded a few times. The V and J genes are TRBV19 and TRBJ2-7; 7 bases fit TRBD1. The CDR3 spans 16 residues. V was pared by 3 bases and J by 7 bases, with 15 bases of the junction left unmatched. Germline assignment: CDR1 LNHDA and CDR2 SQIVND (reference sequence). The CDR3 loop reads CASSIKAKGARGEQYF. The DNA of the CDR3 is TGTGCCAGTAGTATTAAGGCGAAGGGGGCCAGGGGGGAGCAGTACTTC.

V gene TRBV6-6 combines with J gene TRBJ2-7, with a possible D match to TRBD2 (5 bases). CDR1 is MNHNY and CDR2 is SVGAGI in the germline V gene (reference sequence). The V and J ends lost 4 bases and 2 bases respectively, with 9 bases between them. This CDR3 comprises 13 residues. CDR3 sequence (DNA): TGTGCCAGCAGTTCCCGGGATGCCTACGAGCAGTACTTC. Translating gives CASSSRDAYEQYF.

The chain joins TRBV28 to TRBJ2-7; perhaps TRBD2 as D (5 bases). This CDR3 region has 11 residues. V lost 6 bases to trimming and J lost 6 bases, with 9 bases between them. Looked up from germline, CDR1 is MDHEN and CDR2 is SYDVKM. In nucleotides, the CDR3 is TGTGCCAGCAGGCTACGGGGCGAGCAGTACTTC. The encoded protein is CASRLRGEQYF.